This T cell receptor beta chain stems from a study of cytomegalovirus exposure and HLA in healthy donors listed by TCRdb under 2017. The study in broad terms: A later analysis indicated that the 120 validation repertoires were generated on the platform also employed for the 650 to 850 repertoires of the first cohort. The study was designed to test whether signatures of past pathogen exposure could be identified by cataloging public T cell receptors. A separate validation cohort of roughly 130 different subjects was used in addition to the 666-subject first cohort. The study combined high-throughput TCR immunosequencing, statistical association of individual TCRs with disease status, and machine learning to predict cytomegalovirus infection status.

The donors were included in the validation cohort of approximately 120 subjects, a group kept apart from the roughly 670-subject first cohort. Concerning this clone: Its antigen has not been determined. Base qualities are not recorded, but no much larger clone differs from it by a single base.

What the research found in general, with its limitations: In the study, approximately 160 TCR beta chains were listed as associated with cytomegalovirus. In vitro tests confirmed that a few of the cytomegalovirus-associated TCR beta chains recognize cytomegalovirus antigens. A later analysis lacked HLA typing for the validation cohort, so it scored co-occurrence in that cohort across all 130 or so repertoires. It was suggested by the authors that the approach could potentially be generalized to other disease states and immunological phenotypes. Most TCR sequences were observed very rarely across donors, whereas some public TCRs were present in many individuals. The classifier was reported to diagnose cytomegalovirus status with high specificity and sensitivity in both the original and validation cohorts. A later analysis found that TCRs clustered in the first cohort also tended to co-occur in the 100 to 150 validation repertoires, with approximately 93% of cluster scores above 0.

Libraries were prepared through the immunoSEQ multiplex PCR assay. The original methods were these. A statistical classification framework was developed to diagnose cytomegalovirus status using the catalog of TCR beta chain sequences. TCRdb retrieved this table from immuneACCESS and kept in-frame rearrangements only. Not all clones are present; in checked studies, unresolved V genes account for under half, and no reason is known for the remainder. V, J and clone size were drawn from that table, and D and trimming were deduced from the DNA. In this sample the table shows about 74,000 clones, roughly 94% of which occur a single time. The ten largest clonotypes hold approximately 2% of the sample. Taken from the germline V gene (reference sequence), the CDR1 and CDR2 loops are SEHNR and FQNEAQ. Its CDR3 holds 13 amino acids, cysteine through phenylalanine. Kept here is only the CDR3 DNA, which spans 39 bases and is read in frame from base 1. V and J are truncated by 2 bases and 8 bases respectively, leaving an intervening sequence of 12 bases.

Material for sequencing was PBMCs. The V and J segments used are TRBV7-9 and TRBJ1-2, with the D gene uncertain. The TCR comes from a woman under 30 in good health and CMV-seropositive. The DNA is as follows: TGTGCCAGCAGCTTAACTGAGGCGTCAGGCTACACCTTC. Translated, this gives CASSLTEASGYTF.